Sequencing of this T cell receptor beta chain was carried out in a study of cytomegalovirus exposure and HLA in healthy donors. Findings of the study overall: Listed as cytomegalovirus-associated were 164 TCR beta chains.

Both 60 Vbeta primers and 13 Jbeta primers went into the PCR. Measured with immunoSEQ multiplex PCR; TCRdb has only the in-frame clones, and not every one. The sample yields around 150,000 clones, approximately 81% seen once. Details on this clone: Its antigen is unidentified.

The sequenced sample consisted of PBMCs. This sequence was found in a woman in her 40s in good health and CMV-seropositive.

CDR3 region: CSVRTGGGSNSPLHF. The CDR3 DNA sequence: TGCAGCGTGCGGACAGGGGGTGGATCTAATTCACCCCTCCACTTT. This chain connects TRBV29-1 to TRBJ1-6, with 10 bases that match TRBD1. CDR3 size: 15 residues. From germline, CDR1 is SQVTM and CDR2 ANQGSEA. V dropped 6 bases and J dropped 6; count of bases not matched to a gene: 8.